These 2 T cell receptor beta chains share one sample of origin, sequenced in a study of PD-1 blockade in classical Hodgkin lymphoma. Time point meaning: cycle 4 day 1 (C4D1), after 6 weeks of nivolumab. Exposure to brentuximab vedotin varied, and each patient had relapsed following autologous stem cell transplantation. Assay used: immunoSEQ multiplex PCR; TCRdb lists only in-frame clones, some missing. The table lists roughly 100,000 clones, approximately 89% of them singletons. Source: peripheral blood mononuclear cells (PBMCs), taken before the fourth cycle of nivolumab. These TCRs come from a human donor with classical Hodgkin lymphoma.

This sequence joins TRBV30 and TRBJ2-2; D not certain. The CDR3 contains 13 residues. Germline CDR1 reads GTSNPN; CDR2 reads SVGIG (reference sequence). The ends were cut back, 3 bases at V and 1 base at J, with 6 bases in the middle. The CDR3 loop is CAWRYGNTGELFF. CDR3 DNA: TGTGCCTGGAGATATGGGAACACCGGGGAGCTGTTTTTT.

This CDR3 reads CASSQSRGQGAGENTEAFF. The CDR3 DNA follows: TGCGCCAGCAGTCAATCTAGGGGACAGGGGGCCGGGGAGAACACTGAAGCTTTCTTT. The chain links TRBV23-1 to TRBJ1-1; TRBD1 matches at 12 bases. TRBV23-1 is reported as an ORF; its role is uncertain. This CDR3 region has 19 residues. With 0 bases clipped from V and 1 base from J, the junction kept 9 bases outside the gene matches.